The rows below give T cell receptor beta chains drawn from one sample of a study of cytomegalovirus exposure and HLA in healthy donors. Libraries were prepared by immunoSEQ multiplex PCR; TCRdb keeps only in-frame clonotypes and omits some of them. The sample yields about 100,000 clones, over 60% seen once. Sequencing input: PBMCs. These receptors were collected from a female donor in good health and CMV-seropositive. Both conserved end residues are part of each CDR3. A D gene is named only where the DNA matches it firmly. Clone size is not always given. Where it is, it says once, few, many or a class for expanded clones.

TRBD2 TRBJ2-5 TRBV5-4 - TGTGCCAGCAGCTTGAGGGAGGGTCAGGAGACCCAGTACTTC CASSLREGQETQYF
TRBD2 TRBJ2-1 TRBV4-2 few TGTGCCAGCAGCCGGGAGGGCGGGGCCGGAGAGCAGTTCTTC CASSREGGAGEQFF
- TRBJ2-2 TRBV25-1 few TGTGCCAGCAGACAGGGACAGATGGGGGGCACCGGGGAGCTGTTTTTT CASRQGQMGGTGELFF
TRBD2 TRBJ2-1 TRBV5-1 - TGCGCCAGCAGCTTGGCCCGCGGGCGGGAGGGCTACAATGAGCAGTTCTTC CASSLARGREGYNEQFF
TRBD2 TRBJ2-2 TRBV7-9 - TGTGCCAGCAGACTAGGACTAGCGGGAGTCACCGGGGAGCTGTTTTTT CASRLGLAGVTGELFF
TRBD2 TRBJ2-5 TRBV30 - TGTGCCTGGAGTTTAGCGGGGGGGATGAAGACCCAGTACTTC CAWSLAGGMKTQYF
TRBD2 TRBJ2-3 TRBV2 - TGTGCCAGCAGTGATGGGGGACTAGCGAGACACACAGATACGCAGTATTTT CASSDGGLARHTDTQYF
- TRBJ2-7 TRBV6-5 - TGTGCCAGCAGTTACTCTGGTAAGCCGAGCTCCTACGAGCAGTACTTC CASSYSGKPSSYEQYF
- TRBJ2-3 TRBV28 - TGTGCCAGCAGTTTACGGAGGGGGCAGGGCACAGATACGCAGTATTTT CASSLRRGQGTDTQYF
- TRBJ2-1 TRBV5-1 - TGCGCCAGCAGCCCCGAACCTGCCCGGGGTGAGCAGTTCTTC CASSPEPARGEQFF
- TRBJ2-3 TRBV5-1 few TGCGCCAGCAGCGGCATGTCTAGAGATACGCAGTATTTT CASSGMSRDTQYF
TRBD2 TRBJ2-1 TRBV6-6 - TGTGCCAGCAGCCCAACTAGCGGGGTCTACAATGAGCAGTTCTTC CASSPTSGVYNEQFF
- TRBJ1-1 TRBV10-3 - TGTGCCATCAGTGAGGCTCTCCCAGGGCGCACTGAAGCTTTCTTT CAISEALPGRTEAFF
- TRBJ1-1 TRBV2 few TGTGCCAGCAGTGTGGACAGCTTTAACACTGAAGCTTTCTTT CASSVDSFNTEAFF
TRBD2 TRBJ2-7 TRBV7-2 - TGTGCCAGCAGCTTACGGGGGGTGGCGGGGGGTTTCTACGAGCAGTACTTC CASSLRGVAGGFYEQYF
TRBD1 TRBJ1-1 TRBV6-5 - TGTGCCAGCAGTTTAAGGGGACAGGGAAACACTGAAGCTTTCTTT CASSLRGQGNTEAFF
- TRBJ1-3 TRBV6-5 - TGTGCCAGCAGTAACCCCCGGGGCTCTGGAAACACCATATATTTT CASSNPRGSGNTIYF
TRBD1 TRBJ2-3 TRBV11-2 - TGTGCCAGCACCAGGACAGGTCGGGCAGATACGCAGTATTTT CASTRTGRADTQYF
TRBD1 TRBJ1-1 TRBV7-6 - TGTGCCAGCAGCTTAGCCCTACCGGACAGGGTCGCACGGGACACTGAAGCTTTTTTT CASSLALPDRVARDTEAFF
TRBD2 TRBJ2-7 TRBV6-1 - TGTGCCAGCAGCGGAACACTAGCGGGGATACACGAGCAGTACTTC CASSGTLAGIHEQYF
- TRBJ1-1 TRBV5-1 few TGCGCCAGCAGCTTGGCCCCCGTACAGGGGAACACTGAAGCTTTCTTT CASSLAPVQGNTEAFF
- TRBJ1-1 TRBV11-2 - TGTGCCAGCAGCTTCGGGGGTTTCAACACTGAAGCTTTCTTT CASSFGGFNTEAFF
- TRBJ1-1 TRBV7-2 - TGTGCCAGCAGCTTGCTGGGAGTAGCAGCTTTCTTT CASSLLGVAAFF
TRBD1 TRBJ2-7 TRBV5-1 - TGCGCCAGCAACGTCCCGGGACAGGGCACTGGAGACTACGAGCAGTACTTC CASNVPGQGTGDYEQYF
TRBD2 TRBJ2-5 TRBV9 - TGTGCCAGCAGCGAGGCCGGGGGGGGCGCGCGAGAGACCCAGTACTTC CASSEAGGGARETQYF
- TRBJ1-2 TRBV7-9 - TGTGCCAGCAGCTTACTGCCGGGTCCGGACTATGGCTACACCTTC CASSLLPGPDYGYTF
- TRBJ2-3 TRBV5-1 - TGCGCCAGCAGCTTGGCCGACGGGGCAGATACGCAGTATTTT CASSLADGADTQYF
TRBD1 TRBJ1-6 TRBV5-8 - TGTGCCAGCAGCCCTGGACAGGGAGTAATCTATAATTCACCCCTCCACTTT CASSPGQGVIYNSPLHF
- TRBJ2-1 TRBV7-9 - TGTGCCAGCAGCTTAGTGGCGACTCGGTTTAATAACAATGAGCAGTTCTTC CASSLVATRFNNNEQFF
TRBD1 TRBJ1-2 TRBV30 - TGTGCCTGGAGTGTACGGTCCCCGGGACAGGGGCGGGGTAACTATGGCTACACCTTC CAWSVRSPGQGRGNYGYTF
TRBD2 TRBJ2-3 TRBV11-2 once TGTGCCAGCAGCTTAGATCCTGGCGGGGGGCGCACAGATACGCAGTATTTT CASSLDPGGGRTDTQYF
- TRBJ2-5 TRBV27 - TGTGCCAGCAGTCTAGGCGGCAGAGCCCGGGAGACCCAGTACTTC CASSLGGRARETQYF
TRBD1 TRBJ1-2 TRBV10-3 - TGTGCCATCAGTGGTTGGGGGCCAGGGGGCTATGGCTACACCTTC CAISGWGPGGYGYTF
- TRBJ2-6 TRBV19 - TGTGCCAGTAGTATACCCAGGGCGCCCTCTGGGGCCAACGTCCTGACTTTC CASSIPRAPSGANVLTF
TRBD1 TRBJ1-3 TRBV30 - TGTGCCTGGAGTGTGGGACAGGGAAGTTCTGGAAACACCATATATTTT CAWSVGQGSSGNTIYF
- TRBJ1-6 TRBV4-1 - TGCGCCAGCAGCCCCGACAGGAGCTCCTATAATTCACCCCTCCACTTT CASSPDRSSYNSPLHF
- TRBJ1-1 TRBV5-1 - TGCGCCAGCAGCTCTTCACAGGGATTGGGCACTGAAGCTTTCTTT CASSSSQGLGTEAFF
TRBD1 TRBJ2-7 TRBV5-5 - TGTGCCAGCAGCTCCGCTGGGACAGCCCGACCAAACGAGCAGTACTTC CASSSAGTARPNEQYF
- TRBJ2-6 TRBV7-8 - TGTGCCAGCAGCATACCGACGGTCCACGGGACTGGGGCCAACGGCCTGACTTTC CASSIPTVHGTGANGLTF
- TRBJ2-7 TRBV7-2 - TGTGCCAGCAGCTTGACAGACTACGAGCAGTACTTC CASSLTDYEQYF
- TRBJ2-7 TRBV6-5 - TGTGCCAGCAGTTACTCCTGGCAAACCTACGAGCAGTACTTC CASSYSWQTYEQYF
TRBD1 TRBJ2-2 TRBV12-5 - TGTGCTAGTGCTACGGACAGGTACACCGGGGAGCTGTTTTTT CASATDRYTGELFF
- TRBJ1-2 TRBV20-1 - TGCAGTGCTCAGGTATCCCCTGGCTACACCTTC CSAQVSPGYTF
TRBD1 TRBJ1-3 TRBV29-1 - TGCAGCGTTGAAGTGACAGGGACTGGAAACACCATATATTTT CSVEVTGTGNTIYF
TRBD2 TRBJ2-1 TRBV18 - TGTGCCAGCTCACCAAACCTAGCGGGGGGGCAGTTCTTC CASSPNLAGGQFF
- TRBJ2-7 TRBV4-1 few TGCGCCAGCAGCCAAGGGGGCACTTCCTACGAGCAGTACTTC CASSQGGTSYEQYF
TRBD1 TRBJ2-7 TRBV7-2 - TGTGCCAGCAGCTTTACCAGGGGGAAAAACGAGCAGTACTTC CASSFTRGKNEQYF